This T cell receptor (beta chain) stems from a study of shared clonotypes between healthy human individuals. Broader study findings: Generation probabilities were higher for clonotypes shared across all four sorted-subset donors than for unshared ones. The study found 4.5% to 5% of naive CD4 clonotypes shared across a few donors.

A deep-level run was used for the assay. Clones were read by immunoSEQ multiplex PCR, and TCRdb kept only the in-frame ones, dropping some. Of some 1,900,000 clones listed, approximately 95% are singletons. On this clone: The antigen remains undetermined.

CD45RO-negative, CCR7-selected cells formed the naive CD8 fraction, which excluded terminally differentiated effector memory CD45RA+ cells. The V gene lost 6 bases and the J gene lost 3 bases, with 14 bases spanning the gap. The CDR3 spans 14 residues. Per the germline V gene, CDR1 is MNHNS and CDR2 is SASEGT. This clonotype was sampled from a man aged 18 to 30 in good health. This sequence joins TRBV6-1 and TRBJ1-2, with a tentative D call TRBD1 (5 bases). The source material was naive CD8+ T cells sorted from blood. The CDR3 is CASRWGGEDYGYTF. CDR3 in DNA: TGTGCCAGCAGGTGGGGAGGGGAGGACTATGGCTACACCTTC.